This T cell receptor (beta chain) appears in the sequencing data of a study of T cells after somatic rescue of genetic block. This clone was seen just once. CDR1 MNHNS and CDR2 SASEGT come from the germline V gene. CDR3 length: 11 amino acids. The V and J ends lost 7 bases and 3 bases respectively, with 7 bases between them. The method was immunoSEQ multiplex PCR; TCRdb's version includes in-frame clones alone and lacks a portion of them. The table includes 45,000 to 55,000 clones, about 96% detected once. The V gene is TRBV6-1, the J gene TRBJ2-7; D gene uncertain. Sequenced sample: peripheral blood mononuclear cells (PBMCs). This TCR derives from a child younger than two. For the CDR3, the DNA is TGTGCCAGCACCCTGGGCTACGAGCAGTACTTC. It codes for CASTLGYEQYF.